Reported below is one TCR beta chain. It lacks a known antigen. Per-nucleotide qualities are absent, and no much larger clonotype sits a single base away. PBMCs were isolated by Ficoll-Paque density gradient centrifugation. This specimen belongs to a study of T-cell memory formation after mild COVID-19 (TCRdb year 2021). Broadly, across the study: TCR sequence clusters from the two donors were found to be largely donor specific. T-cell clones expanding and contracting after mild COVID-19 in two donors were tracked by longitudinal TCRalpha and TCRbeta repertoire sequencing. The cohort was made up of two young adult volunteers, one female and one male, who were previously healthy.

Measured from the cysteine to the phenylalanine, the CDR3 is 15 residues long. Only CDR3 DNA remains: 45 bases, in frame from the first base. Germline trimming: 8 bases from V, 0 bases from J; junction bases outside gene matches: 9. As encoded in the germline V gene, CDR1 is MDHEN while CDR2 is SYDVKM. What the work shows at the level of the full study, not this receptor alone: Contracting CD4+ clones turned up mainly in the CM and EM memory subsets, whereas EMRA was where CD8+ clones were enriched. Only a couple of mild cases were covered in the study, and larger cohorts including severe cases with pre-infection samples were considered necessary. The second-wave clones that peaked on day 37 were not confirmed to be SARS-CoV-2 specific. Some responding clones were detected in pre-infection memory, suggesting pre-existing cross-reactive memory T cells joined the SARS-CoV-2 response. Clones that contracted from day 15 to 85 showed balanced CD4/CD8 phenotypes, whereas a second wave of clones that expanded from day 15 to 37 leaned towards CD4+.

TCRdb lists the instrument as Illumina NovaSeq 6000. Using 5'RACE with constant-segment primers, TCRalpha and TCRbeta cDNA libraries were constructed, with sample barcodes and unique molecular identifiers added in the process. RNA was extracted from every sample with Trizol reagent. Library amplification was performed in two PCR steps, and a second sample barcode and Illumina TruSeq adapters were introduced in the second step. Libraries were sequenced on an Illumina NovaSeq with 2 x 150 bp paired-end reads. Per the source publication's procedure: The reads were demultiplexed and collapsed into UMI-guided consensus sequences using migec v1.2.7. Using mixcr v2.1.11, the UMI consensuses were aligned to TRA and TRB V and J templates and assembled into clonotypes. Expanded or contracted clonotypes were those called significant by both edgeR and NoisET, with noise models trained on biological replicates. edgeR calls used a false discovery rate-adjusted p below 0.01 and a log2 fold-change threshold of 1. As an exploratory analysis of dynamics, max-normalized trajectories of the 1000 most abundant clonotypes were examined by PCA with hierarchical clustering. Separately sequenced CD4+ and CD8+ repertoires were used to assign a CD4 or CD8 phenotype to each responding clone. Clones were called with MiXCR by TCRdb after fastp trimmed the public reads at Q25, and only in-frame beta chains were retained. Duplicate CDR3 protein sequences are folded into a single record with the most common DNA and genes. In this record, the V and J calls reflect TCRdb's handling and not the investigators' own analysis. The sample yields approximately 110,000 distinct CDR3 sequences; about 24% were counted once. The ten largest account for 40% to 50% of the sample.

Here the chain combines TRBV28 and TRBJ1-1; 7 bases in the middle match TRBD1. Specimen: PBMCs or a T cell subset sorted from them (not recorded which). This TCR was recovered from a man between 18 and 35 years old who had mild COVID-19 (a few samples of this study predate the infection). The sample titles of this study are shuffled in the database, so cell type and time point are left out; the donor was told from shared clones. CDR3 region: CASVGPGQVNTEAFF. The bases are TGTGCCAGCGTGGGCCCTGGACAGGTGAACACTGAAGCTTTCTTT. Extended through the reference TRBV28 and TRBJ1-1 proteins, this CDR3 yields the full variable domain: DVKVTQSSRYLVKRTGEKVFLECVQDMDHENMFWYRQDPGLGLRLIYFSYDVKMKEKGDIPEGYSVSREKKERFSLILESASTNQTSMYLCASVGPGQVNTEAFFGQGTRLTVV.